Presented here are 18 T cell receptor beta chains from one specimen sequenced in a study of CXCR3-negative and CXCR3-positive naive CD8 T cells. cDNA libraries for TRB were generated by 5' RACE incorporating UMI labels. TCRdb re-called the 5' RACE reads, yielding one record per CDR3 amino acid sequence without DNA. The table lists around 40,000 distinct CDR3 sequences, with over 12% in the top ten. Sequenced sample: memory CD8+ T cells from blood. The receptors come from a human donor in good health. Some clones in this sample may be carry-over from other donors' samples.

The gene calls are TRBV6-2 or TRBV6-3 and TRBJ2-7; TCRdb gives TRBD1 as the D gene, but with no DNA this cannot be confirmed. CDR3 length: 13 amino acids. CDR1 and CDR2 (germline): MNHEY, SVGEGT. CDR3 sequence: CASNDRVSGEQYF.

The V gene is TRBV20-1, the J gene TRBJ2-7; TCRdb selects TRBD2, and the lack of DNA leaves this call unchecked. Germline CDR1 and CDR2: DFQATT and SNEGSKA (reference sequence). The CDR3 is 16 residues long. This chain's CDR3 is CSARTAYRDAGYEQYF.

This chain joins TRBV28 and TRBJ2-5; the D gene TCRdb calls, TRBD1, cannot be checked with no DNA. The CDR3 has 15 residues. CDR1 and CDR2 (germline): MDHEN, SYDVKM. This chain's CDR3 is CASSRDRGKAETQYF.

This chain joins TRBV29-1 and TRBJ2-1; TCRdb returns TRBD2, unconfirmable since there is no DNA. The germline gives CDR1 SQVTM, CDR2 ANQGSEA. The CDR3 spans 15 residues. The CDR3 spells CSGPRMGWKPDEQFF.

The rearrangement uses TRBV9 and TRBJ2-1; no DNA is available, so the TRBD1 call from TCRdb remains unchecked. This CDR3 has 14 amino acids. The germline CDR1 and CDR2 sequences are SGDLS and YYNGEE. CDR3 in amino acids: CASSEGTGPNEQFF.

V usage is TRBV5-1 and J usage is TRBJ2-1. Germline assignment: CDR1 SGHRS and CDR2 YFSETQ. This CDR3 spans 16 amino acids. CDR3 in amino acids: CASSLVPQSSYNEQFF.

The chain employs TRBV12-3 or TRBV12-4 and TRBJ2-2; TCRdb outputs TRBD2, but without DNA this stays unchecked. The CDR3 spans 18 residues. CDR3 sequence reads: CASHIEPGTTENTGELFF.

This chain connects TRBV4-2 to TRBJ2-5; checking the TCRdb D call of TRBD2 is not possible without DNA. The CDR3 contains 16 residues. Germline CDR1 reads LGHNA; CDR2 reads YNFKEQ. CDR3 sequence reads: CASSQSTSGGSETQYF.

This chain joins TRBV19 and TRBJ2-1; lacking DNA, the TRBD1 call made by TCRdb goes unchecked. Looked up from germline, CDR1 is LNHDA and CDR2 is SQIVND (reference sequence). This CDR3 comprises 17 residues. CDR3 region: CASDPPPGTGPNNEQFF.

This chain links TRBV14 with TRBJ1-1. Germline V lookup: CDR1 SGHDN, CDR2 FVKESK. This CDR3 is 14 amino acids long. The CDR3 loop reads CASSHRTLNTEAFF. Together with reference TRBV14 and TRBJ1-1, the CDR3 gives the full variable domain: EAGVTQFPSHSVIEKGQTVTLRCDPISGHDNLYWYRRVMGKEIKFLLHFVKESKQDESGMPNNRFLAERTGGTYSTLKVQPAELEDSGVYFCASSHRTLNTEAFFGQGTRLTVV.

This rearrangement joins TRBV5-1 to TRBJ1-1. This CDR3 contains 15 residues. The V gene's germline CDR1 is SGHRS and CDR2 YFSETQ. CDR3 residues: CASSLFGLGNTEAFF. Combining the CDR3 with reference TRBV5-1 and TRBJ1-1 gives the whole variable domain KAGVTQTPRYLIKTRGQQVTLSCSPISGHRSVSWYQQTPGQGLQFLFEYFSETQRNKGNFPGRFSGRQFSNSRSEMNVSTLELGDSALYLCASSLFGLGNTEAFFGQGTRLTVV.

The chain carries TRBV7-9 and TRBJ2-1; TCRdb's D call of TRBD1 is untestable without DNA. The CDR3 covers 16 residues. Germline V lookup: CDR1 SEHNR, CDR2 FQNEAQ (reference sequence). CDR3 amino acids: CASSAPERSSYNEQFF.

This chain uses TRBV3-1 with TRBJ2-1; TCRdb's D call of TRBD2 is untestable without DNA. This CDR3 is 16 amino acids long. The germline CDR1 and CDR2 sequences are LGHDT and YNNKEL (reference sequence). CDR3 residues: CASSQDLPSGYNEQFF.

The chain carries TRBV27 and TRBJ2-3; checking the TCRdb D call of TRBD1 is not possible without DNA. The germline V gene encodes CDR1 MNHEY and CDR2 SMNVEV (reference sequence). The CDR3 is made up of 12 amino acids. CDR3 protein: CASSLPGRTQYF.

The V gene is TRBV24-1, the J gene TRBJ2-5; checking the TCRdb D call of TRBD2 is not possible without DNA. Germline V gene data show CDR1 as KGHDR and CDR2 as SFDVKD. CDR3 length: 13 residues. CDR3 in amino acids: CATRGTAEETQYF.

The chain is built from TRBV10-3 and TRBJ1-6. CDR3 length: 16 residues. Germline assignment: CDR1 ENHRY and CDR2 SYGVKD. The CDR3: CAISETRQGQGSPLHF.

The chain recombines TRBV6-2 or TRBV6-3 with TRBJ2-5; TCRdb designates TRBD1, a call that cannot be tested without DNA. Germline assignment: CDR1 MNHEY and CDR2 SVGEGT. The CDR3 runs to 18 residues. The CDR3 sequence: CASSTGGATGRGGETQYF.

CDR3 region: CASSLGQAYGYTF. The chain links TRBV28 to TRBJ1-2; the D gene TCRdb calls, TRBD1, cannot be checked with no DNA. CDR1 MDHEN and CDR2 SYDVKM come from the germline V gene. CDR3 length equals 13 residues.